These 10 T cell receptor beta chains were all obtained from the same sample, sequenced in a study of neurological immune-mediated disorders (dated by TCRdb to the late 2010s). Library preparation used 5' RACE. The data were produced on an Illumina HiSeq 2500. The public reads were run again by TCRdb, first through fastp at Q25 and then through MiXCR, and only productive beta chains were kept. A single entry per CDR3 protein holds the most common genes and DNA from its merged rows. In this sample the table shows roughly 60,000 distinct CDR3 sequences, more than 8% of which occur a single time. The ten most abundant clones make up under 15% of the sample. Explained via the paper, the time point label denotes: longitudinal time-point 2. The material sequenced was PBMCs. These receptors were taken from a man aged 25-40 years in good health.

This clonotype has at least ten counts. The rearrangement uses TRBV4-2 and TRBJ1-3, with 8 bases lining up with TRBD1. Germline V lookup: CDR1 LGHNA, CDR2 YNFKEQ. J gave up 2 bases and V 0 bases, and 0 bases lay outside the gene matches. The CDR3 sequence is 15 residues long. The CDR3 reads CASSQEDRAGNTIYF. The CDR3 nucleotides read TGTGCCAGCAGCCAAGAGGACAGGGCTGGAAACACCATATATTTT.

This clonotype came up many times. The V gene is TRBV7-2, the J gene TRBJ1-5; D unresolved. V was trimmed by 6 bases and J by 2 bases, leaving 8 bases between them. This CDR3 spans 13 amino acids. Germline loops: CDR1 SGHTA, CDR2 FQGNSA. The CDR3 sequence: CASSVLRNQPQHF. The CDR3 DNA sequence: TGTGCCAGCAGTGTCCTTCGCAATCAGCCCCAGCATTTT.

There are many counts of this clonotype. This chain connects TRBV28 to TRBJ2-5; TRBD2 matches 7 bases. The CDR3 covers 13 residues. The ends lost 5 bases at V and 5 bases at J; junction bases unmatched: 5. Germline CDR1 MDHEN, CDR2 SYDVKM. In DNA, the CDR3 is TGTGCCAGCAGTGGGAGGGTTGAGGAGACCCAGTACTTC. Amino acids: CASSGRVEETQYF.

There are many counts of this clonotype. This rearrangement joins TRBV10-3 to TRBJ2-3; TRBD2 might be the D (5 bases). V lost 9 bases and J 2 bases, leaving 9 bases between the germline ends. Germline loops: CDR1 ENHRY, CDR2 SYGVKD. The CDR3 covers 12 residues. The chain's CDR3 is CAIRTSTDTQYF. The CDR3 coding sequence is TGTGCCATTAGGACTTCCACAGATACGCAGTATTTT.

Many counts were recorded for this clonotype. This chain connects TRBV5-6 to TRBJ2-5; 14 bases match TRBD2. The CDR3 runs to 15 residues. CDR1 and CDR2 from the germline V gene are SGHDT and YYEEEE. Trimming cost V 4 bases and J 1 base; bases outside gene matches: 0. CDR3 bases: TGTGCCAGCAGCGGGACTAGCGGGAGCCAAGAGACCCAGTACTTC. Protein product: CASSGTSGSQETQYF.

This clonotype has at least ten counts. This chain connects TRBV20-1 to TRBJ1-2; D gene uncertain. Germline assignment: CDR1 DFQATT and CDR2 SNEGSKA (reference sequence). The length of the CDR3 is 13 residues. Trimming shortened V by 6 bases and J by 4 bases, and 15 bases separated the two germline ends. CDR3 amino acids: CSAPYLEGYGYTF. For the CDR3, the DNA is TGCAGTGCGCCGTATTTGGAGGGCTATGGCTACACCTTC.

This clonotype occurred many times. This sequence joins TRBV9 and TRBJ2-1, with no clear D. Trimming removed 3 bases at V and 0 bases at J, with 10 bases between. Germline-derived CDR1 and CDR2 are SGDLS and YYNGEE. There are 15 residues in the CDR3. In nucleotides, the CDR3 is TGTGCCAGCAGCGCGGACGGAAGCTCCTACAATGAGCAGTTCTTC. It translates to CASSADGSSYNEQFF.

This clonotype appeared many times. The chain employs TRBV20-1 and TRBJ1-5, with D maybe TRBD1 (5 bases). The CDR3 is 13 amino acids. V lost 0 bases to trimming and J lost 7 bases, with 10 bases between them. From germline, CDR1 is DFQATT and CDR2 SNEGSKA (reference sequence). The CDR3 DNA reads TGCAGTGCTAGAGATTATGGGGGACAGCCCCAGCATTTT. Amino acids: CSARDYGGQPQHF.

This clonotype appeared a single time. DNA for the CDR3: TGCAGTGGCCAGACAGGGGGATCTCGTGGCTACACCTTC. It translates to CSGQTGGSRGYTF. The gene calls are TRBV20-1 and TRBJ1-2; 9 bases map to TRBD1. The CDR3 is made up of 13 amino acids. With 7 bases clipped from V and 7 bases from J, the junction kept 10 bases outside the gene matches. Per the germline V gene, CDR1 is DFQATT and CDR2 is SNEGSKA (reference sequence).

This clonotype has ten or more counts. The V and J genes are TRBV29-1 and TRBJ1-2; possibly TRBD1 for D (6 bases). Trimming removed 5 bases at V and 2 bases at J, with 12 bases between. Per the germline V gene, CDR1 is SQVTM and CDR2 is ANQGSEA. The CDR3 is 13 residues long. The CDR3 here is CSVIRTDNYGYTF. In nucleotides, the CDR3 is TGCAGCGTTATCCGGACAGACAACTATGGCTACACCTTC.